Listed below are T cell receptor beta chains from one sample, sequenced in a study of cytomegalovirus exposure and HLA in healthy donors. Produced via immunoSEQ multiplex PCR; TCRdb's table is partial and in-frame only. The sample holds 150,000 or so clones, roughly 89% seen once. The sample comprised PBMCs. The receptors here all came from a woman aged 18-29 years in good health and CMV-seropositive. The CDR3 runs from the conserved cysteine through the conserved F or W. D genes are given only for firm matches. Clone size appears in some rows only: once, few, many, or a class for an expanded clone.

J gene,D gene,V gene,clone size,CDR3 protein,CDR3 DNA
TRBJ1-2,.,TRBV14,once,CASSGPGGIYGYTF,TGTGCCAGCAGCGGGCCGGGGGGGATCTATGGCTACACCTTC
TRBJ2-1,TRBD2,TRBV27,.,CASSSRFQRGGLGNEQFF,TGTGCCAGCAGTTCTCGTTTCCAGCGGGGGGGCCTGGGTAATGAGCAGTTCTTC
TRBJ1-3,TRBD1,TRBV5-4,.,CASSLVGGQGNTIYF,TGTGCCAGCAGCTTGGTAGGGGGCCAAGGAAACACCATATATTTT
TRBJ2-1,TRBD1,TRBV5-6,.,CASSSWDRDHNEQFF,TGTGCCAGCAGCTCCTGGGACAGGGATCACAATGAGCAGTTCTTC
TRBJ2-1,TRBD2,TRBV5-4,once,CASSLVASGGRGEQFF,TGTGCCAGCAGCTTGGTTGCTAGCGGGGGGCGGGGTGAGCAGTTCTTC
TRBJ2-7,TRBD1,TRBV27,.,CASSLGTGYPYEQYF,TGTGCCAGCAGTTTAGGGACAGGGTACCCCTACGAGCAGTACTTC
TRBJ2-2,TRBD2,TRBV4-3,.,CASSPRTSGGTGELFF,TGCGCCAGCAGCCCCCGGACTAGCGGGGGGACCGGGGAGCTGTTTTTT
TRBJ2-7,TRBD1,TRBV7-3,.,CASSPTGTGFGEQYF,TGTGCCAGCAGCCCTACCGGGACAGGGTTCGGCGAGCAGTACTTC
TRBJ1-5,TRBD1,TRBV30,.,CAWSQGADQSPQHF,TGTGCCTGGAGTCAGGGGGCGGATCAATCGCCCCAGCATTTT
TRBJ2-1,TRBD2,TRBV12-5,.,CASGRPGGSSYNEQFF,TGTGCTAGTGGTCGACCGGGGGGGAGCTCCTACAATGAGCAGTTCTTC
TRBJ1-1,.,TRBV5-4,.,CASSLRDTEAFF,TGTGCCAGCAGCTTGCGTGACACTGAAGCTTTCTTT
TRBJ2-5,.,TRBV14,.,CASSQVGARKTQYF,TGTGCCAGCAGCCAAGTAGGGGCGCGGAAGACCCAGTACTTC
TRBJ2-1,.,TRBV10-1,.,CASSASRGATYNEQFF,TGCGCCAGCAGTGCTTCCCGGGGGGCGACCTACAATGAGCAGTTCTTC
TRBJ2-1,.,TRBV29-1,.,CSVEAGAGEQFF,TGCAGCGTGGAGGCAGGGGCCGGTGAGCAGTTCTTC
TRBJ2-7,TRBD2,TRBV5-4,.,CASSLTGGEQYF,TGTGCCAGCAGCTTGACGGGAGGCGAGCAGTACTTC
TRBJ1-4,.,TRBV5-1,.,CASSRDTFNEKLFF,TGCGCCAGCAGCCGGGACACCTTTAATGAAAAACTGTTTTTT
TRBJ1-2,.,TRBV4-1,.,CASSQGLGAKF,TGCGCCAGCAGCCAAGGGTTAGGGGCCAAATTC
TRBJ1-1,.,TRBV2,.,CASSALLGGTEAFF,TGTGCCAGCAGTGCTCTTTTGGGGGGTACTGAAGCTTTCTTT
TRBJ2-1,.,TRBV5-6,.,CASSFGGGADEQFF,TGTGCCAGCAGCTTCGGAGGGGGGGCAGATGAGCAGTTCTTC
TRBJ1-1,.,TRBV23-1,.,CASIVAVLGEAFF,TGCGCCAGCATTGTGGCAGTACTAGGGGAAGCTTTCTTT
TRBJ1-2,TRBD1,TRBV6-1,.,CASSEVRTGLGYGYTF,TGTGCCAGCAGTGAAGTTAGGACAGGGCTCGGCTATGGCTACACCTTC
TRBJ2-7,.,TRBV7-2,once,CASSLVFGTGLDEQYF,TGTGCCAGCAGCTTAGTATTTGGCACAGGGCTGGACGAGCAGTACTTC
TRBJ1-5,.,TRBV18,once,CASSTQRNQPQHF,TGTGCCAGCTCAACCCAACGGAATCAGCCCCAGCATTTT
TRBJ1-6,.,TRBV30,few,CAWSNRQGGNSPLHF,TGTGCCTGGAGTAATAGGCAGGGAGGAAATTCACCCCTCCACTTT
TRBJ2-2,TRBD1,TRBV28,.,CASSYRGRGTGELFF,TGTGCCAGCAGTTACAGGGGGCGAGGCACCGGGGAGCTGTTTTTT
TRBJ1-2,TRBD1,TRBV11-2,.,CASSLDQGTALLGYTF,TGTGCCAGCAGCTTAGACCAGGGGACAGCTCTCTTGGGCTACACCTTC
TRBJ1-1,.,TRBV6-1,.,CASSEAVARATEAFF,TGTGCCAGCAGTGAAGCGGTAGCCAGGGCCACTGAAGCTTTCTTT
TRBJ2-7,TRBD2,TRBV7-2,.,CASSSGTSGAYEQYF,TGTGCCAGCAGCTCAGGGACTAGCGGGGCCTACGAGCAGTACTTC
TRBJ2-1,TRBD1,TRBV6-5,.,CASTRQGRNEQFF,TGTGCCAGCACCAGACAGGGGAGGAATGAGCAGTTCTTC
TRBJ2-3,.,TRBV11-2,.,CASSLLPGGTDTQYF,TGTGCCAGCAGCTTATTACCCGGGGGCACAGATACGCAGTATTTT
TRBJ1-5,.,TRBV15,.,CATSLYNQPQHF,TGTGCCACCAGCTTATACAATCAGCCCCAGCATTTT
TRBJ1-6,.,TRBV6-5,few,CASSYGGGVPLHF,TGTGCCAGCAGTTACGGAGGAGGGGTACCCCTCCACTTT
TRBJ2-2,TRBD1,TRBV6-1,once,CASSERTGGFGGELFF,TGTGCCAGCAGTGAGAGAACAGGGGGTTTCGGCGGGGAGCTGTTTTTT
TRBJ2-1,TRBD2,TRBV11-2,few,CASSPTSPPEQFF,TGTGCCAGCAGCCCGACTAGCCCACCAGAGCAGTTCTTC
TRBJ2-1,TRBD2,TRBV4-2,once,CASSPGTSGVGDEQFF,TGTGCCAGCAGCCCGGGGACTAGCGGGGTAGGCGATGAGCAGTTCTTC
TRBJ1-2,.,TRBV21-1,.,CASSNEGPYGYTF,TGTGCCAGCAGCAATGAGGGCCCCTATGGCTACACCTTC
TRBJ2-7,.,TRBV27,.,CASSLWAGHEQYF,TGTGCCAGCAGTTTATGGGCGGGACACGAGCAGTACTTC
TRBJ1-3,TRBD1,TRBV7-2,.,CASSYGGQGNTIYF,TGTGCCAGCAGCTACGGGGGACAGGGGAACACCATATATTTT
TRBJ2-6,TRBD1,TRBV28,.,CASSTGGVSGANVLTF,TGTGCCAGCAGTACAGGGGGTGTCTCTGGGGCCAACGTCCTGACTTTC
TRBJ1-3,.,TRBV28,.,CASSIGGVGNTIYF,TGTGCCAGCAGCATAGGGGGGGTTGGAAACACCATATATTTT
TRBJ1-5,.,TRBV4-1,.,CASSQREQQPQHF,TGCGCCAGCAGCCAACGCGAACAGCAGCCCCAGCATTTT
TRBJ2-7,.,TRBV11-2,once,CASSPLSPIVREQYF,TGTGCCAGCAGCCCGCTAAGCCCAATTGTACGGGAGCAGTACTTC
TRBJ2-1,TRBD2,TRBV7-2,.,CASSTGGPLNEQFF,TGTGCCAGCTCGACGGGGGGGCCGTTAAATGAGCAGTTCTTC
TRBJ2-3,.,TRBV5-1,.,CASSLEGGGDTQYF,TGCGCCAGCAGCTTGGAAGGGGGTGGAGATACGCAGTATTTT
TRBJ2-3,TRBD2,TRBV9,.,CASSPSGVESDTQYF,TGTGCCAGCAGCCCTAGCGGGGTAGAGTCAGATACGCAGTATTTT
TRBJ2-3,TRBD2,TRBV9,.,CASSRFSGEVSDTQYF,TGTGCCAGCTCACGATTTAGCGGGGAAGTCTCAGATACGCAGTATTTT
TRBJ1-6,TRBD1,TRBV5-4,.,CASSLSLRTGRESPLHF,TGTGCCAGCAGCTTGTCCCTTAGGACAGGGCGGGAATCACCCCTCCACTTT